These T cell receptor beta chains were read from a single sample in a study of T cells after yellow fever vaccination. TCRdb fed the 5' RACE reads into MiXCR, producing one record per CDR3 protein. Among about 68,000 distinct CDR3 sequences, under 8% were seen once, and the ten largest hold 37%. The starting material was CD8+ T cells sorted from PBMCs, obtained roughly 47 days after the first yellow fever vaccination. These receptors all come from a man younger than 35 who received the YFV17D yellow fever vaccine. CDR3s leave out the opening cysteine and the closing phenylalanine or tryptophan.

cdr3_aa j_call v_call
ASSLVPGLAGASQETQY TRBJ2-5 TRBV11-2
SVDWGAGELF TRBJ2-2 TRBV29-1
ASSLDGSQNQPQH TRBJ1-5 TRBV7-8
ASSDGTSGTNTYEQY TRBJ2-7 TRBV7-9
ATSKDRVPYNEQF TRBJ2-1 TRBV15
ASSSWTAQETQY TRBJ2-5 TRBV11-1
ASSFGSSSYNEQF TRBJ2-1 TRBV7-3
SVGHPKRLEAF TRBJ1-1 TRBV29-1
ASSSLRITDTQY TRBJ2-3 TRBV5-1
ASSPTLTGYNEKLF TRBJ1-4 TRBV27
ASSQGTGSYEQY TRBJ2-7 TRBV10-2
ASSHLGQAYEQY TRBJ2-7 TRBV6-2/TRBV6-3
ASSSAPQDEQY TRBJ2-7 TRBV5-1
ASSLARVSYNEQF TRBJ2-1 TRBV7-8
ASSLYGRTQDPTDTQY TRBJ2-3 TRBV11-2
ASSLVVGDTDTQY TRBJ2-3 TRBV7-9
ASSFRDYQYEQY TRBJ2-7 TRBV12-3/TRBV12-4
RPPERVGNEKLF TRBJ1-4 TRBV20-1
ASSQFSQGIVGSGNTIY TRBJ1-3 TRBV4-3
ASSGNSSGGATDTQY TRBJ2-3 TRBV5-4
ASSFEPPGEGQPQH TRBJ1-5 TRBV6-1
ASSWQGLYEQY TRBJ2-7 TRBV12-3/TRBV12-4
ASSYGTSGYNEQF TRBJ2-1 TRBV6-5
ASSFEQLYQPQH TRBJ1-5 TRBV28
ASRNGHTQY TRBJ2-3 TRBV6-5
ASRSGPETQY TRBJ2-5 TRBV7-9
ASRQIDYRALPHEQY TRBJ2-7 TRBV27
AWSAWKLGGDEQY TRBJ2-7 TRBV30
ASSSGQANTGELF TRBJ2-2 TRBV7-9
SVIVMNTEAF TRBJ1-1 TRBV29-1
ASSLHDRGRETQY TRBJ2-5 TRBV28
ASSHPVAGLRRALPVGQY TRBJ2-7 TRBV4-1
ASSVGITYEQY TRBJ2-7 TRBV9
ASSPTGLANGYT TRBJ1-2 TRBV12-3/TRBV12-4
ASSLGQINTEAF TRBJ1-1 TRBV5-1
ASSQGENTQY TRBJ2-3 TRBV5-6
ASREMDGDQPQH TRBJ1-5 TRBV12-3/TRBV12-4
ASIVGGSNQPQH TRBJ1-5 TRBV2
ASSARTGPVLT TRBJ2-6 TRBV25-1
ASSLPPSYEQY TRBJ2-7 TRBV7-2
SARGQGWETQY TRBJ2-5 TRBV20-1
ASSPSPMLGANVLT TRBJ2-6 TRBV7-6
ASSSRQGASEQF TRBJ2-1 TRBV7-9
ASSQEEWGSSYGYT TRBJ1-2 TRBV4-3
ASSLRLQGKRDRSTYEQY TRBJ2-7 TRBV7-3